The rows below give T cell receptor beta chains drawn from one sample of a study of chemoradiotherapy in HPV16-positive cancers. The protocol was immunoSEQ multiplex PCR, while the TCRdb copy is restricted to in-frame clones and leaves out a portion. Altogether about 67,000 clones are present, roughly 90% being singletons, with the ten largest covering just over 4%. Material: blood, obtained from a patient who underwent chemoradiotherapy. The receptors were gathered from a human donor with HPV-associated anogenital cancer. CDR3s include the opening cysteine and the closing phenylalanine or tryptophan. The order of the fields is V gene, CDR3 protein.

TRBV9,CASSVEGRATDTQYF
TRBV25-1,CASSEYGEQFF
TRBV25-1,CASSDGAPATQYF
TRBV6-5,CASNPSGGGTDTQYF
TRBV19,CASSYPPTSRGYTF
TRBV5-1,CASSLGGTGGEGYTF
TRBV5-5,CASSLGGLRDTQYF
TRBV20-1,CSTRGGGYTF
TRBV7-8,CASNPVSPQGDTGELFF
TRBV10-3,CAITEQGETEAFF
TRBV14,CASSPSRVGGYTF
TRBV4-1,CASSPGLAGNEQFF
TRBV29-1,CSATGWNTGELFF
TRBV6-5,CASSTAGWNQPQHF
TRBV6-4,CASRGQGAVGYTF
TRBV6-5,CASRLGLSGKLFF
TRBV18,CASSPWVPSGETQYF
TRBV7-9,CASSPNRGAAPGSPLHF
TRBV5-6,CASSFGTAYEQYF
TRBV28,CASSFVGSNQPQHF
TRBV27,CASSWDSSYEQYF
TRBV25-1,CASSSATGENTEAFF
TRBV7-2,CASSFVLDAGELFF
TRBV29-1,CSVDGGQGIIQYF